This TCR beta chain was found in a study of T cell responses to AZD1222 COVID-19 vaccine. Sequencing was performed with immunoSEQ multiplex PCR; in TCRdb, only in-frame clones are kept and a portion is missing. The sample contains over 15,000 clones, around 90% of which appear only once. Study results and limitations: Just a handful of AZD1222 recipients were seropositive at baseline.

CDR1 and CDR2 from the germline V gene are SGHTA and FQGNSA. V dropped 1 base and J dropped 4; count of bases not matched to a gene: 8. The CDR3 is made up of 17 amino acids. Of note for this clone: Its target is unknown.

The gene calls are TRBV7-2 and TRBJ2-3; 10 positions match TRBD2. The receptor's source is an adult who received the AZD1222 COVID-19 vaccine. This specimen was peripheral blood, taken 28 days after the second AZD1222 dose. As DNA, the CDR3 is TGTGCCAGCAGCTTAGAAGCTAGCGGGGGATTCCCAGATACGCAGTATTTT. Encoded protein: CASSLEASGGFPDTQYF.